This T cell receptor (beta chain) was captured in a study of blood T cell repertoires in COVID-19. CDR1 and CDR2 (germline): SGDLS, YYNGEE. The V gene end was trimmed by 5 bases and the J gene end by 6 bases; junction bases not matched to a gene: 11. CDR3 length equals 15 residues. This table comes from immunoSEQ multiplex PCR, and its TCRdb copy is limited to in-frame clones, with some not included. The top ten clones hold about 3.8% of a sample with a few hundred thousand clones, 65% to 90% of them seen once. The V call is TRBV9, the J call TRBJ2-4, with TRBD1 matching over 7 bases. The clonotype originates from a middle-aged woman with acute COVID-19. Sample: PBMCs or T cells enriched from blood (not recorded which). The CDR3 DNA reads TGTGCCAGCAGTGTTAATTCTCGGACAGGAAACATTCAGTACTTC. Translating gives CASSVNSRTGNIQYF.